A single sample is the source of the 24 T cell receptor beta chains below, sequenced in a study of blood T cells in healthy people across ages. It was with a sample-barcoded 5' primer and a J-beta primer mix that a second PCR of about 6 to 11 cycles was run. From the 5' RACE reads, TCRdb called clonotypes with MiXCR, one entry per CDR3 protein. This table holds 600,000 to 650,000 distinct CDR3 sequences, roughly three fifths found once. Sequenced: blood. Source of these receptors: a man in his sixties in good health.

This chain links TRBV12-3 or TRBV12-4 with TRBJ2-5; 8 positions match TRBD2. The CDR3 loop spans 16 amino acids. J was trimmed by 6 bases and V by 1 base; bases with no gene match: 10. The CDR3 region is CASSLEQAGTRKTQYF. The CDR3 region has the DNA TGTGCCAGCAGTTTAGAACAGGCCGGGACTAGGAAGACCCAGTACTTC.

The chain has TRBV10-3 and TRBJ1-6; D is ambiguous. The CDR3 is 18 amino acids. The germline V and J ends were trimmed by 0 bases and 7 bases, with 19 bases remaining between them. Germline V gene sequence: CDR1 ENHRY, CDR2 SYGVKD. CDR3 amino acids: CAISESGPPGGINSPLHF. CDR3 in DNA: TGTGCCATCAGTGAGTCGGGCCCTCCCGGCGGGATCAATTCACCCCTCCACTTT.

This clonotype was detected a few times. The chain links TRBV18 to TRBJ2-5; D is perhaps TRBD2 (5 bases). Between the trimmed V and J ends, which lost 3 bases and 5 bases, there was a span of 16 bases. This CDR3 is built from 15 residues. Germline-derived CDR1 and CDR2 are KGHSH and LQKENI. The CDR3 is CASSPLVQGGETQYF. The CDR3 bases are TGTGCCAGCTCACCCCTAGTCCAAGGCGGGGAGACCCAGTACTTC.

Here the CDR3 reads CASSLGTQPAETQYF. CDR3 nucleotide sequence: TGTGCCAGCAGCCTAGGGACCCAGCCGGCGGAGACCCAGTACTTC. The chain recombines TRBV9 with TRBJ2-5, with D possibly being TRBD1 or TRBD2 (5 bases each). Trimming removed 4 bases from V and 5 bases from J, with 18 bases in between. In germline, CDR1 is SGDLS, CDR2 YYNGEE. This CDR3 contains 15 residues.

The chain combines TRBV3-1 with TRBJ2-1, with D perhaps matching TRBD2 (5 bases). The germline V gene has CDR1 LGHDT and CDR2 YNNKEL (reference sequence). CDR3 length equals 13 residues. V lost 1 base and J 8 bases, leaving 9 bases between the germline ends. In DNA form, the CDR3 reads TGTGCCAGCAGCCAAGCGGGTAGCGATGAGCAGTTCTTC. Its translation is CASSQAGSDEQFF.

The V and J genes are TRBV2 and TRBJ2-1, with 9 bases lining up with TRBD1. This CDR3 is built from 15 residues. Unmatched junction bases numbered 3, after V lost 6 bases and J lost 0 bases. Germline CDR1 and CDR2: SNHLY and FYNNEI. The CDR3 protein is CASRKTGGSYNEQFF. For the CDR3, the DNA is TGTGCCAGCAGGAAGACAGGGGGCTCCTACAATGAGCAGTTCTTC.

This clonotype was counted between two and nine times. The chain combines TRBV18 with TRBJ2-3; D gene uncertain. V lost 0 bases to trimming and J lost 1 base, with 5 bases between them. The CDR3 has 14 amino acids. Germline-derived CDR1 and CDR2 are KGHSH and LQKENI. The CDR3 nucleotides are TGTGCCAGCTCACCACCTTCAGGCACAGATACGCAGTATTTT. It translates to CASSPPSGTDTQYF.

The rearrangement joins TRBV6-1 to TRBJ1-2, with D hard to call. Trimming left V 3 bases short and J 8 bases short, with 16 bases between. The CDR3 contains 14 residues. CDR1 is MNHNS, CDR2 SASEGT, per germline. The CDR3 bases are TGTGCCAGCAGTGAGACATATTCCCGAGCGGGCTACACCTTC. As protein: CASSETYSRAGYTF.

The J gene is TRBJ2-7, the V gene TRBV20-1, with D tentatively TRBD1 (6 bases). Germline V gene data show CDR1 as DFQATT and CDR2 as SNEGSKA (reference sequence). The V and J ends lost 0 bases and 0 bases respectively, with 12 bases between them. This CDR3 is 15 amino acids long. The CDR3 DNA sequence: TGCAGTGCTAGAGATGGACAGATGAACTCCTACGAGCAGTACTTC. Protein: CSARDGQMNSYEQYF.

V usage is TRBV29-1 and J usage is TRBJ1-2; D perhaps matches TRBD1 (5 bases). CDR3 size: 11 residues. V lost 5 bases and J lost 8, with 12 bases in between. CDR1 SQVTM and CDR2 ANQGSEA come from the germline V gene. The CDR3 here is CSVPRVGGYTF. The CDR3 region has the DNA TGCAGCGTTCCCAGGGTGGGGGGCTACACCTTC.

The V call is TRBV27, the J call TRBJ2-2; D assignment may be TRBD1 or TRBD2 (5 bases each). V lost 4 bases to trimming and J lost 7 bases, with 13 bases between them. Germline CDR1 is MNHEY and CDR2 is SMNVEV (reference sequence). The CDR3 runs 14 residues. CDR3 sequence (DNA): TGTGCCAGCAGTTCCCAGCATGGGGGCGGGGAGCTGTTTTTT. This codes for CASSSQHGGGELFF.

This chain connects TRBV10-3 to TRBJ2-3; TRBD1 might be the D (7 bases). CDR1 is ENHRY, CDR2 SYGVKD, per germline. The CDR3 length is 17 residues. Trimming shortened V by 2 bases and J by 4 bases, and 19 bases separated the two germline ends. The DNA of the CDR3 is TGTGCCATCAGTGAGGGTCAGGGGGGCGTCGGGCCAGATACGCAGTATTTT. It specifies CAISEGQGGVGPDTQYF.

The sample holds a few counts of this clonotype. The genes are TRBV7-9 and TRBJ2-7; TRBD1 might be the D (5 bases). V gave up 5 bases and J gave up 7 bases, with 15 bases separating them. Germline lookup yields CDR1 SEHNR and CDR2 FQNEAQ (reference sequence). The CDR3 runs 13 residues. This CDR3 reads CASSVQGSREQYF. The CDR3 DNA follows: TGTGCCAGCAGCGTTCAGGGCAGCAGGGAGCAGTACTTC.

Only a few counts were recorded for this clonotype. The J gene is TRBJ2-5, the V gene TRBV3-1, with 7 bases identical to TRBD1. V lost 1 base to trimming and J lost 7 bases; unmatched junction nucleotides: 6. Per the germline V gene, CDR1 is LGHDT and CDR2 is YNNKEL (reference sequence). This CDR3 contains 14 residues. CDR3 region: CASSQAQGVGTQYF. CDR3 nucleotides: TGTGCCAGCAGCCAAGCCCAGGGGGTCGGGACCCAGTACTTC.

This clonotype was observed a few times. V usage is TRBV10-3 and J usage is TRBJ2-7; TRBD1 agrees at 10 bases. The J segment lost 3 bases and the V segment lost 11 bases, leaving 10 bases of the junction unmatched. CDR1 and CDR2 (germline): ENHRY, SYGVKD. CDR3 length equals 14 residues. The CDR3 coding sequence is TGTGCCTTGGGGACAGGGGAAAAAAACTACGAGCAGTACTTC. It codes for CALGTGEKNYEQYF.

This clonotype was seen a handful of times. V and J are TRBV6-6 and TRBJ2-1, with 9 bases identical to TRBD2. Per the germline V gene, CDR1 is MNHNY and CDR2 is SVGAGI (reference sequence). The V gene end was trimmed by 2 bases and the J gene end by 6 bases; junction bases not matched to a gene: 2. The CDR3 is made up of 14 amino acids. This CDR3 reads CASSYGGGGNEQFF. The CDR3 DNA reads TGTGCCAGCAGTTACGGCGGGGGGGGCAATGAGCAGTTCTTC.

V gene TRBV12-3 or TRBV12-4 combines with J gene TRBJ2-3; D possibly corresponds to TRBD1 (6 bases). V lost 2 bases and J lost 1, with 16 bases in between. This CDR3 is 17 amino acids long. CDR3 nucleotides: TGTGCCAGCAGTTTAATTTTGTTGCGACAGGGCACAGATACGCAGTATTTT. Protein product: CASSLILLRQGTDTQYF.

This clonotype appeared a few times. V is TRBV7-2 and J is TRBJ2-5, with 9 nucleotides matching TRBD2. The last part of the DNA fits TRBJ2-7 better; the J call may be wrong. This CDR3 region has 15 residues. Germline V gene sequence: CDR1 SGHTA, CDR2 FQGNSA. CDR3 amino acids: CASSFLAGGGYEQYF. In nucleotides, the CDR3 is TGTGCCAGCAGCTTTCTCGCGGGGGGGGGATACGAGCAGTACTTC.

This clonotype was detected a few times. V and J are TRBV20-1 and TRBJ2-6; the D gene is possibly TRBD2 (5 bases). CDR3 length equals 16 residues. The germline gives CDR1 DFQATT, CDR2 SNEGSKA (reference sequence). V was clipped by 1 base and J by 4 bases, with 14 bases between them. Written as DNA, the CDR3 is TGCAGTGCTAGAGGACAAAGGGAGTCCGGGGCCAACGTCCTGACTTTC. Its translation is CSARGQRESGANVLTF.

Of note for this clonotype: A much larger clone lies a single base off, so this may be a read error. The chain recombines TRBV6-1 with TRBJ1-5; D might be TRBD1 (5 bases). The CDR3 is 13 amino acids. The germline V gene encodes CDR1 MNHNS and CDR2 SASEGT. The CDR3 nucleotides are TGTGCCTGCAGTCCACAGGGCAATCAGCCCCAGCATTTT. This gives the protein CACSPQGNQPQHF.

This chain links TRBV14 with TRBJ1-1, with D possibly TRBD1 on 6 matching bases. The germline gives CDR1 SGHDN, CDR2 FVKESK. This CDR3 is 14 amino acids long. Trimming removed 2 bases at V and 7 bases at J, with 14 bases between. CDR3: CASSQSGQSYEAFF. The CDR3, as DNA: TGTGCCAGCAGCCAATCCGGACAGTCCTATGAAGCTTTCTTT.

The chain recombines TRBV6-2 or TRBV6-3 with TRBJ2-3, with D unresolved. The length of the CDR3 is 14 residues. Germline CDR1 and CDR2: MNHEY and SVGEGT. V gave up 6 bases and J gave up 2 bases, with 12 bases separating them. The CDR3 bases are TGTGCCAGCAGCGCCTCCCTCGTCACAGATACGCAGTATTTT. Translated: CASSASLVTDTQYF.

This clonotype occurred many times. The CDR3 here is CASSALTGSGYTF. The CDR3 coding sequence is TGTGCCAGCAGTGCCTTGACAGGGTCTGGCTACACCTTC. V is TRBV6-5 and J is TRBJ1-2; 7 positions agree with TRBD1. The CDR3 has 13 amino acids. CDR1 is MNHEY and CDR2 is SVGAGI in the germline V gene. V lost 5 bases and J lost 7; bases outside the gene matches: 7.

This clonotype was counted between two and nine times. The chain uses TRBV7-9 and TRBJ1-5; D is perhaps TRBD1 (5 bases). The CDR3 loop spans 13 amino acids. V lost 6 bases and J lost 4, with 10 bases in between. CDR1 is SEHNR, CDR2 FQNEAQ, per germline (reference sequence). DNA of the CDR3: TGTGCCAGCAGTTCAGGGACGAATCAGCCCCAGCATTTT. Encoded protein: CASSSGTNQPQHF.